This T cell receptor beta chain is drawn from a study of blood T cell repertoires in COVID-19. Profiling relied on immunoSEQ multiplex PCR, and the TCRdb table lists in-frame clones only, not all of them. The sample consists of 60,000 to 80,000 clones, roughly 92% of them appearing once. The CDR3 has 16 amino acids. Germline loops: CDR1 SGHTS, CDR2 YDEGEE. V lost 4 bases and J 5 bases, leaving 21 bases between the germline ends. The receptor's source is a human donor in a cohort sampled during active COVID-19. The V gene is TRBV5-8, the J gene TRBJ1-1, with a tentative D call TRBD1 (6 bases). Sequencing used peripheral blood. This CDR3 is CASSPRQRGAQTEAFF. The CDR3 DNA is TGTGCCAGCAGCCCAAGACAGCGGGGGGCGCAAACTGAAGCTTTCTTT.